The clone carrying this T cell receptor (beta chain) was counted a single time. Its target is unknown. The data are from a study of radiation and T cells in renal cell carcinoma. The study's findings and limits: From baseline, blood top tumor clonotypes peaked at 2 weeks post-radiation.

Per the germline V gene, CDR1 is SQVTM and CDR2 is ANQGSEA. The CDR3 covers 14 residues. Between the trimmed V and J ends, which lost 7 bases and 0 bases, there was a span of 13 bases. TCRdb keeps only in-frame clones here, not all; method: immunoSEQ multiplex PCR. The repertoire holds around 170,000 clones, with approximately 90% as singletons. Time point given: blood 4 weeks post-SBRT, at nephrectomy. Treatment in this sample: 15 Gy SBRT to primary tumor, nephrectomy 4 weeks later. Nephrectomy followed 15 Gy stereotactic body radiation by 4 weeks. After SBRT, blood was collected at 2 and 4 weeks, plus baseline. The tumor was a clear cell renal cell carcinoma.

The receptor was derived from a woman in her forties or fifties with renal cell carcinoma. J is TRBJ2-1 and V is TRBV29-1, with TRBD2 as a possible D gene (5 bases). The starting material was blood, obtained from a patient whose treatment included radiotherapy and nephrectomy. The chain's CDR3 is CSAQTTSSYNEQFF. The CDR3 DNA is TGCAGCGCCCAAACCACTAGCTCCTACAATGAGCAGTTCTTC.